This entry lists 14 T cell receptor beta chains sequenced from one sample in a study of T cells in Graves' hyperthyroidism and ophthalmopathy. Researchers took RNA transcripts and amplified the TCR beta CDR3 regions from them. HTBI primers drove first-round RT-PCR of the TCR CDR3. TCRdb re-derived calls from the multiplex PCR reads in MiXCR, one entry per CDR3 protein. The repertoire holds 500,000 or so distinct CDR3 sequences, with 15% to 20% as singletons. Sample: blood. Receptor source: a woman aged 18-29 years with Graves' ophthalmopathy.

This chain uses TRBV10-3 with TRBJ2-5, with D perhaps TRBD1 (5 bases). Germline V gene data show CDR1 as ENHRY and CDR2 as SYGVKD. The CDR3 sequence is 12 residues long. Trimming removed 8 bases from V and 5 bases from J, with 12 bases in between. CDR3 protein: CAIAQGRETQYF. For the CDR3, the DNA is TGTGCCATCGCCCAGGGCCGGGAGACCCAGTACTTC.

Comments on this clonotype: A single base separates this from a much larger clone, so it may be a read error. The chain uses TRBV6-1 and TRBJ2-3, with 8 bases identical to TRBD1. From germline, CDR1 is MNHNS and CDR2 SASEGT. The CDR3 runs to 14 residues. Written as DNA, the CDR3 is TGTGTCAGCAGGCCGCGGACAGGGTTCCATACGCAGTATTTT. Translation: CVSRPRTGFHTQYF.

A note on this clonotype: A single base separates this from a much larger clone, so it may be a read error. The chain links TRBV12-3 or TRBV12-4 to TRBJ2-3, with TRBD1 matching 12 bases. This CDR3 is built from 15 residues. J was trimmed by 4 bases and V by 3 bases; bases with no gene match: 2. CDR3 DNA: TGTGCCAGCAGTTTCGGGACAGGGGGCGCAGATACGCAGTATTTT. Encoded protein: CASSFGTGGADTQYF.

This clonotype was recorded a few times. This chain connects TRBV29-1 to TRBJ2-7; 16 bases are a match to TRBD2. This CDR3 contains 15 residues. From germline, CDR1 is SQVTM and CDR2 ANQGSEA. Trimming took 6 bases from V and 6 from J; bases not matched to a gene: 8. The DNA of the CDR3 is TGCAGCGTGGGGGGGACTAGCGGGAGGGCCGCCGAGCAGTACTTC. Translation: CSVGGTSGRAAEQYF.

This sequence joins TRBV10-3 and TRBJ1-2; 8 bases map to TRBD1. The CDR3 has 16 residues. CDR1 ENHRY and CDR2 SYGVKD come from the germline V gene. V was clipped by 3 bases and J by 0 bases; unmatched bases: 6. The CDR3 here is CAISERAGGPNYGYTF. The CDR3 DNA reads as TGTGCCATCAGTGAAAGGGCAGGGGGCCCTAACTATGGCTACACCTTC.

The V and J genes are TRBV7-9 and TRBJ2-1; a possible D gene is TRBD2 (6 bases). Germline V gene sequence: CDR1 SEHNR, CDR2 FQNEAQ (reference sequence). This CDR3 region has 12 residues. V lost 8 bases, J lost 8 bases, and 13 bases lay in between. The CDR3 DNA reads as TGTGCCAGCTCCGTGGGGGGATATGAGCAGTTCTTC. Translated: CASSVGGYEQFF.

This clonotype has at least ten counts. The rearrangement links TRBV13 to TRBJ1-1; D is uncertain. The CDR3 consists of 15 residues. V was cut by 1 base and J by 1 base, with 10 bases left in between. The germline gives CDR1 PRHDT, CDR2 FYEKMQ (reference sequence). DNA for the CDR3: TGTGCCAGCAGCTTAGAGGGCCGGGGGAACACTGAAGCTTTCTTT. This translates into CASSLEGRGNTEAFF.

V and J are TRBV29-1 and TRBJ2-7; the D gene could be TRBD1 or TRBD2 (7 bases each). The CDR3 is made up of 15 amino acids. The ends were cut back, 6 bases at V and 4 bases at J, with 22 bases in the middle. Germline V gene sequence: CDR1 SQVTM, CDR2 ANQGSEA. The CDR3 DNA sequence: TGCAGCGTAATCGGACAGGACCTCGGGGGGTACGAGCAGTACTTC. As protein: CSVIGQDLGGYEQYF.

This clonotype has ten or more counts. V and J are TRBV7-2 and TRBJ2-3, with D perhaps matching TRBD1 or TRBD2 (6 bases each). Germline V CDR1 and CDR2: SGHTA, FQGNSA. The V end lost 5 bases, the J end lost 3 bases, and 9 bases lay between the germline ends. The CDR3 has 13 residues. The CDR3 protein is CASSRGETDTQYF. DNA of the CDR3: TGTGCCAGCAGCAGGGGGGAGACAGATACGCAGTATTTT.

This clonotype was detected ten times or more. The chain carries TRBV5-1 and TRBJ1-5; the D is unclear. The V gene lost 0 bases and the J gene lost 5 bases, with 9 bases spanning the gap. This CDR3 is 14 amino acids long. Germline V CDR1 and CDR2: SGHRS, YFSETQ. In DNA, the CDR3 is TGCGCCAGCAGCTTGGGCAGCTTAGATCAGCCCCAGCATTTT. It encodes CASSLGSLDQPQHF.

This clonotype showed up many times. This chain joins TRBV20-1 and TRBJ2-3, with D perhaps matching TRBD2 (6 bases). V was pared by 6 bases and J by 0 bases, with 10 bases between. Germline V gene sequence: CDR1 DFQATT, CDR2 SNEGSKA (reference sequence). CDR3 length: 13 amino acids. CDR3 sequence: CSAPGVSTDTQYF. CDR3 nucleotides: TGCAGTGCCCCGGGGGTTAGCACAGATACGCAGTATTTT.

This clonotype was found many times. The chain carries TRBV28 and TRBJ1-5, with D tentatively TRBD1 (6 bases). The CDR3 totals 14 residues. Per the germline V gene, CDR1 is MDHEN and CDR2 is SYDVKM. The V gene lost 6 bases and the J gene lost 2 bases, with 11 bases spanning the gap. The CDR3 DNA is TGTGCCAGCAGAACAACAGGGCGCAATCAGCCCCAGCATTTT. It yields the protein CASRTTGRNQPQHF.

This clonotype has a handful of counts. The V call is TRBV5-6, the J call TRBJ2-1, with 11 bases identical to TRBD2. Germline V gene data show CDR1 as SGHDT and CDR2 as YYEEEE. With V trimmed by 7 bases and J by 9 bases, 15 bases remained unmatched. The CDR3 runs to 16 residues. The CDR3 DNA reads TGTGCCAGCGCAACAGGGCGGCTAGCGGGGGGCCGTGAGCAGTTCTTC. Protein: CASATGRLAGGREQFF. The variable domain in full, with the rest retrieved from reference TRBV5-6 and TRBJ2-1, is DAGVTQSPTHLIKTRGQQVTLRCSPKSGHDTVSWYQQALGQGPQFIFQYYEEEERQRGNFPDRFSGHQFPNYSSELNVNALLLGDSALYLCASATGRLAGGREQFFGPGTRLTVL.

This clonotype came up many times. The chain couples TRBV3-1 to TRBJ1-2; the match to TRBD1 covers 10 bases. V lost 5 bases to trimming and J lost 8 bases; unmatched junction nucleotides: 11. Germline CDR1 reads LGHDT; CDR2 reads YNNKEL (reference sequence). CDR3 length: 15 residues. The CDR3 DNA reads as TGTGCCAGCAGCTATATGGGACAGGGGATTTCGGGCTACACCTTC. The encoded protein is CASSYMGQGISGYTF.